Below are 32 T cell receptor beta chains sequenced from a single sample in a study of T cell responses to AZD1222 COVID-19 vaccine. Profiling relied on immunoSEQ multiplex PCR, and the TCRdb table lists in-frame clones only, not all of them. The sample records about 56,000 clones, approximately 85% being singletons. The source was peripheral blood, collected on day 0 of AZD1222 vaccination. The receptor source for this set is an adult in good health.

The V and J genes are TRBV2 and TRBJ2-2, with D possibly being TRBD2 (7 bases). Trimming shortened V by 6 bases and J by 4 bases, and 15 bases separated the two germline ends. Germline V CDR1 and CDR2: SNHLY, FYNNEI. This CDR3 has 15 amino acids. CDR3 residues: CASRFTGRVTGELFF. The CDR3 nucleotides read TGTGCCAGCAGGTTTACAGGGAGGGTCACCGGGGAGCTGTTTTTT.

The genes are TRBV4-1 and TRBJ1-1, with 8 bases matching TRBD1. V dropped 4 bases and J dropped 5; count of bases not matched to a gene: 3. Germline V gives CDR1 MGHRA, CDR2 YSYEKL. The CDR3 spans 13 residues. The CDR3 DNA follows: TGCGCCAGCAGCCTTACAGGGGGAACTGAAGCTTTCTTT. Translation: CASSLTGGTEAFF.

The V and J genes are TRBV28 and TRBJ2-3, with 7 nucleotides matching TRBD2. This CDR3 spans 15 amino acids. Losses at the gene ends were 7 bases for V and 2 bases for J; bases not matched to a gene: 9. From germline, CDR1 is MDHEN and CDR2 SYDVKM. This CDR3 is CASKKRGPYTDTQYF. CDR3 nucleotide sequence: TGTGCCAGCAAGAAGCGGGGCCCATACACAGATACGCAGTATTTT.

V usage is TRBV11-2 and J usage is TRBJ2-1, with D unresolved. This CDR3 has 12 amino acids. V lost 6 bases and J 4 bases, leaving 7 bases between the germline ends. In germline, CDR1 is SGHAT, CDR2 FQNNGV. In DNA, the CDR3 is TGTGCCAGCAGGATCTCATACAATGAGCAGTTCTTC. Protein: CASRISYNEQFF.

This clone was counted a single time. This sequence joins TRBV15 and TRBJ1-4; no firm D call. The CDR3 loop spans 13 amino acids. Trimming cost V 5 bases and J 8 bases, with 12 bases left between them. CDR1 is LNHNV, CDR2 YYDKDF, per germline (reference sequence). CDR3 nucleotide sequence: TGTGCCACCAGCCCGGACCCGGGAGAAAAACTGTTTTTT. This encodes CATSPDPGEKLFF.

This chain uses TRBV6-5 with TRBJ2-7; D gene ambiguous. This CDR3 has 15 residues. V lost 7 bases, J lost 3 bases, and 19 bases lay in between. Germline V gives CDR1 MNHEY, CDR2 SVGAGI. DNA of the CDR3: TGTGCCAGCAACCGATTTAAGCAGCCATACTACGAGCAGTACTTC. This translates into CASNRFKQPYYEQYF.

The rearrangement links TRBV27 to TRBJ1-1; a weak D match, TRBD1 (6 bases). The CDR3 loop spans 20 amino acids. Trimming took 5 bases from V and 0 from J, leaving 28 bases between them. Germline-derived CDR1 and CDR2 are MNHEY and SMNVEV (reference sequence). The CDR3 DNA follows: TGTGCCAGCAGTCAAGGTGGGGTGGGGGGCCGCCCTTACATGAACACTGAAGCTTTCTTT. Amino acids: CASSQGGVGGRPYMNTEAFF.

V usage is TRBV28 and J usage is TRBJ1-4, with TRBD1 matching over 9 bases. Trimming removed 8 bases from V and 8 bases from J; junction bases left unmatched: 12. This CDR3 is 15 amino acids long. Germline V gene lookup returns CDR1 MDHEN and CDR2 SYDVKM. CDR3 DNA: TGTGCCAGCTCCCCGACCGGGACAGGGTTGGAAAAACTGTTTTTT. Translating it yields CASSPTGTGLEKLFF.

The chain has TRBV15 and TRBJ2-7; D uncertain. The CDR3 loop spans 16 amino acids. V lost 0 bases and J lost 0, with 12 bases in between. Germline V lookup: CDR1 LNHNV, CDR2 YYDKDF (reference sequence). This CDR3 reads CATSRDHLRSSYEQYF. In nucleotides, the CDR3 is TGTGCCACCAGCAGAGATCATTTAAGGAGCTCCTACGAGCAGTACTTC.

CDR3 amino acids: CASSQDPAGTGVNEKLFF. The CDR3 DNA reads TGCGCCAGCAGCCAAGATCCCGCCGGGACAGGTGTTAATGAAAAACTGTTTTTT. V and J are TRBV4-1 and TRBJ1-4; the match to TRBD1 covers 8 bases. V shed 0 bases, J shed 4 bases, and the junction held 10 bases outside the gene matches. Germline V gene sequence: CDR1 MGHRA, CDR2 YSYEKL. The CDR3 length is 18 residues.

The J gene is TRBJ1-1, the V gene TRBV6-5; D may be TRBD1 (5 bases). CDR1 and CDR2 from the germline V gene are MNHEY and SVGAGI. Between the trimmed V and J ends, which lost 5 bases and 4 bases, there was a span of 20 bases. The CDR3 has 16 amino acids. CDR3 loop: CASSHFTGLGGTEAFF. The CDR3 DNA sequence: TGTGCCAGCAGTCACTTTACGGGCCTTGGGGGCACTGAAGCTTTCTTT.

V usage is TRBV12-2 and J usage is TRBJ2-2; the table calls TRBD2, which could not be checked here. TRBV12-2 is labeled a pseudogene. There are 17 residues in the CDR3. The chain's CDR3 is CASRLYRAGTNTGELFF. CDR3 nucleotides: TGTGCAAGTCGCCTCTACCGAGCGGGGACGAACACCGGGGAGCTGTTTTTT.

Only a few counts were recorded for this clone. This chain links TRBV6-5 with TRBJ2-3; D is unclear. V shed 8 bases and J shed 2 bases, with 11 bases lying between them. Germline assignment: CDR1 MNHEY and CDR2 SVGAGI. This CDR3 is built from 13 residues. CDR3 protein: CASAPQTTDTQYF. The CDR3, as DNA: TGTGCCAGCGCCCCCCAGACCACAGATACGCAGTATTTT.

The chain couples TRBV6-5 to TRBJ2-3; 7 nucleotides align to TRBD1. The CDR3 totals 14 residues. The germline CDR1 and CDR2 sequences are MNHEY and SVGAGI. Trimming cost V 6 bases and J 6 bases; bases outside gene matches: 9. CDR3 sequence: CASSPGTVYDTQYF. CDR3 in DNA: TGTGCCAGCAGCCCCGGGACAGTTTACGATACGCAGTATTTT.

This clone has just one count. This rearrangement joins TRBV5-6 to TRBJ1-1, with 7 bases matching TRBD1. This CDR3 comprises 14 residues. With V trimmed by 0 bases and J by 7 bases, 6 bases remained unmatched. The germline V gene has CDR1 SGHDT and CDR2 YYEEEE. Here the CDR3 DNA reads TGTGCCAGCAGCTTGGGGAGACAGGGATTTGAAGCTTTCTTT. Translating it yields CASSLGRQGFEAFF.

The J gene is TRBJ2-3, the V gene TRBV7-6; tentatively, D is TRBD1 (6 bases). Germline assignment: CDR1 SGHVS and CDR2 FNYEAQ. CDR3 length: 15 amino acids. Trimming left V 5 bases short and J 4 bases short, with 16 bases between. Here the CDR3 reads CASSGQQGLSDTQYF. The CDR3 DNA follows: TGTGCCAGCAGCGGACAACAGGGTCTCTCAGATACGCAGTATTTT. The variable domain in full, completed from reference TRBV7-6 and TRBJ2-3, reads GAGVSQSPRYKVTKRGQDVALRCDPISGHVSLYWYRQALGQGPEFLTYFNYEAQQDKSGLPNDRFSAERPEGSISTLTIQRTEQRDSAMYRCASSGQQGLSDTQYFGPGTRLTVL.

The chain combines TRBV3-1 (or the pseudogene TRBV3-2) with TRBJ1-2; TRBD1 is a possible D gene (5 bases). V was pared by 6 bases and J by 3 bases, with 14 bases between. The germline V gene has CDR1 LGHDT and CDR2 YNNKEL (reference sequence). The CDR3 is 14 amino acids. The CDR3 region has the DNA TGTGCCAGCAGACCCGGCGGGGGAGACTATGGCTACACCTTC. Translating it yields CASRPGGGDYGYTF.

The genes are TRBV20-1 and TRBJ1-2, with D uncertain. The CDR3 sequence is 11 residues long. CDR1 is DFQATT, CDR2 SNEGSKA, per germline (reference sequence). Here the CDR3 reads CRAAIRDGYTF. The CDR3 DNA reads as TGCAGGGCCGCGATTCGGGATGGCTACACCTTC.

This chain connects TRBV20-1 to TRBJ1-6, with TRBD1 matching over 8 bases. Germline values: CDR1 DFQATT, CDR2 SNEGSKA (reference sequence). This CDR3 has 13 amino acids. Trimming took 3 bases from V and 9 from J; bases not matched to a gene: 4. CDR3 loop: CSASKGQGSPLHF. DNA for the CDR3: TGCAGTGCTAGTAAAGGACAGGGTTCACCCCTCCACTTT.

The CDR3 protein is CASSTSGGGTDTQYF. CDR3 nucleotide sequence: TGTGCCAGCAGTACATCCGGGGGGGGTACAGATACGCAGTATTTT. The rearrangement joins TRBV7-6 to TRBJ2-3, with TRBD2 matching over 8 bases. CDR1 and CDR2 (germline): SGHVS, FNYEAQ. With 6 bases clipped from V and 3 bases from J, the junction kept 8 bases outside the gene matches. The CDR3 has 15 residues. The full variable domain, in which reference TRBV7-6 and TRBJ2-3 provide the parts outside the CDR3, is GAGVSQSPRYKVTKRGQDVALRCDPISGHVSLYWYRQALGQGPEFLTYFNYEAQQDKSGLPNDRFSAERPEGSISTLTIQRTEQRDSAMYRCASSTSGGGTDTQYFGPGTRLTVL.

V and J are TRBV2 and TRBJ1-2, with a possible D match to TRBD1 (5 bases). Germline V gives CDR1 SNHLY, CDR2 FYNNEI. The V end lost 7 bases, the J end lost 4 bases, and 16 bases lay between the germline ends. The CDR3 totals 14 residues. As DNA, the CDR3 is TGTGCCAGCACAAGGGACGGAACTTTCTATGGCTACACCTTC. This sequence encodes CASTRDGTFYGYTF.

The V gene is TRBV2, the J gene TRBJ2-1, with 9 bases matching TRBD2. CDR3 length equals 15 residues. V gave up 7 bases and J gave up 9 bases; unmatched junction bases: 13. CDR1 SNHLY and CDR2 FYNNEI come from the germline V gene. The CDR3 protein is CASKSRSGGDFEQFF. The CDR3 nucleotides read TGTGCCAGCAAGTCCCGTAGCGGGGGAGATTTTGAGCAGTTCTTC.

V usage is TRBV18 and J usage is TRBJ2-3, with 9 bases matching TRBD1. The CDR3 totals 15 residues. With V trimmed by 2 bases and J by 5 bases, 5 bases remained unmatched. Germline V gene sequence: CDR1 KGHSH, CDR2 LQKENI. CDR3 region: CASSPTGGAIDTQYF. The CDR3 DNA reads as TGTGCCAGCTCACCAACAGGGGGCGCAATAGATACGCAGTATTTT.

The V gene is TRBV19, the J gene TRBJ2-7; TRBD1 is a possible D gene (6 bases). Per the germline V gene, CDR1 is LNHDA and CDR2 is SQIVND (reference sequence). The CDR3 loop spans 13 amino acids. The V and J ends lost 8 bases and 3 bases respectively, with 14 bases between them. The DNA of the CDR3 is TGTGCCAGTGGTCAACAGGGAAGCTACGAGCAGTACTTC. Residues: CASGQQGSYEQYF.

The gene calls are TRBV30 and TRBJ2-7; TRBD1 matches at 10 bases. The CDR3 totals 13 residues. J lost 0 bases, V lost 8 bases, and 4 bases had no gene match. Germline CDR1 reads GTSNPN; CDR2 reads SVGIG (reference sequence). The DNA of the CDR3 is TGTGCCATGGACAGGGGGAGCTCCTACGAGCAGTACTTC. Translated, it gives CAMDRGSSYEQYF. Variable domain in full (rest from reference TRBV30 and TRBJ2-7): SQTIHQWPATLVQPVGSPLSLECTVEGTSNPNLYWYRQAAGRGLQLLFYSVGIGQISSEVPQNLSASRPQDRQFILSSKKLLLSDSGFYLCAMDRGSSYEQYFGPGTRLTVT.

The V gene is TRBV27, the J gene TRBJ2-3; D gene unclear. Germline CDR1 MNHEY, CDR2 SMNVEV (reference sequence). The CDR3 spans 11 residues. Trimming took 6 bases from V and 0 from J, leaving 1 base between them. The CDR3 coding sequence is TGTGCCAGCAGAAGCACAGATACGCAGTATTTT. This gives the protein CASRSTDTQYF.

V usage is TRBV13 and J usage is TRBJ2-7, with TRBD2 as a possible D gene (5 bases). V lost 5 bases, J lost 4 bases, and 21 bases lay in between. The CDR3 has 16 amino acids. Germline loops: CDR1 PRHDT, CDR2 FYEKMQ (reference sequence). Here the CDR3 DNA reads TGTGCCAGCAGCGCGATAGGCCGAGGAGCGGTTTACGAGCAGTACTTC. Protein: CASSAIGRGAVYEQYF. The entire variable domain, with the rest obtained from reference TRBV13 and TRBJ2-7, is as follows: AAGVIQSPRHLIKEKRETATLKCYPIPRHDTVYWYQQGPGQDPQFLISFYEKMQSDKGSIPDRFSAQQFSDYHSELNMSSLELGDSALYFCASSAIGRGAVYEQYFGPGTRLTVT.

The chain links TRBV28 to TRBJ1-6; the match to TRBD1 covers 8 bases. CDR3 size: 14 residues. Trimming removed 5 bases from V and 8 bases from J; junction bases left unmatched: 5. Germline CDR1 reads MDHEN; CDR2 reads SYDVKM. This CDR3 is CASSTGQAHSPLHF. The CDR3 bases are TGTGCCAGCAGTACGGGACAGGCACATTCACCCCTCCACTTT.

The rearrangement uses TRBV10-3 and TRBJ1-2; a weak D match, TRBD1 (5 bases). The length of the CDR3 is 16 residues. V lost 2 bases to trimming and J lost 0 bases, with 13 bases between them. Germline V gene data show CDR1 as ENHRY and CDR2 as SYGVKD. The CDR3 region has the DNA TGTGCCATCAGTGAGGAGCAGGGACGAGCTAACTATGGCTACACCTTC. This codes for CAISEEQGRANYGYTF.

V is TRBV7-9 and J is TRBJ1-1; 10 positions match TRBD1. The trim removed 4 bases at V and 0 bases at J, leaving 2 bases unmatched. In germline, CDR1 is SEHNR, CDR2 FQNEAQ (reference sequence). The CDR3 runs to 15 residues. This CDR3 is CASSWDRGLNTEAFF. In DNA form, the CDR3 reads TGTGCCAGCAGCTGGGACAGGGGATTGAACACTGAAGCTTTCTTT. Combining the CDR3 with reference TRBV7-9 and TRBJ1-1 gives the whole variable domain DTGVSQNPRHKITKRGQNVTFRCDPISEHNRLYWYRQTLGQGPEFLTYFQNEAQLEKSRLLSDRFSAERPKGSFSTLEIQRTEQGDSAMYLCASSWDRGLNTEAFFGQGTRLTVV.

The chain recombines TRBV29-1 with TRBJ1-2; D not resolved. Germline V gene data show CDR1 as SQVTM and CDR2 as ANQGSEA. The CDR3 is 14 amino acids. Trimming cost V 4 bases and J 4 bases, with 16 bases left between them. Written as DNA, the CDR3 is TGCAGCGTTGCCTCACGAGAGCCTCCCTATGGCTACACCTTC. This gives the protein CSVASREPPYGYTF. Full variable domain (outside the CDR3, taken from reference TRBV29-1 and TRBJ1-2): SAVISQKPSRDICQRGTSLTIQCQVDSQVTMMFWYRQQPGQSLTLIATANQGSEATYESGFVIDKFPISRPNLTFSTLTVSNMSPEDSSIYLCSVASREPPYGYTFGSGTRLTVV.

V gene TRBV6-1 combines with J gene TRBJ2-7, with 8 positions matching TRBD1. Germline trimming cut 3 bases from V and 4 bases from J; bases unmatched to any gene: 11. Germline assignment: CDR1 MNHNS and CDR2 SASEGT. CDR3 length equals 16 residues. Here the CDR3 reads CASSEVGRGLRYEQYF. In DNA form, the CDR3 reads TGTGCCAGCAGTGAGGTGGGCAGGGGGCTTCGGTACGAGCAGTACTTC.